What follows are 6 T cell receptor beta chains derived from one specimen sequenced in a study of blood T cell repertoires in COVID-19. Profiled with immunoSEQ multiplex PCR; TCRdb holds only in-frame clones, not every one. The data show about 250,000 clones, 80% to 90% seen once. The sample taken for sequencing was PBMCs or T cells enriched from blood (not recorded which). These receptors were collected from a woman aged 25-40 years who had recovered from COVID-19.

CDR3 in DNA: TGTGCCAGCAGTTACCACCGAGGGGACAGGGGGTACAATGAGCAGTTCTTC. Its protein is CASSYHRGDRGYNEQFF. The rearrangement uses TRBV6-2 or TRBV6-3 and TRBJ2-1; 11 nucleotides line up with TRBD1. The V gene's germline CDR1 is MNHEY and CDR2 SVGEGT. The CDR3 is 17 amino acids. The V gene end was trimmed by 2 bases and the J gene end by 4 bases; junction bases not matched to a gene: 7.

This clone has just one count. The rearrangement uses TRBV5-6 and TRBJ2-3, with 7 nucleotides matching TRBD2. CDR3 length: 14 residues. With 4 bases clipped from V and 3 bases from J, the junction kept 5 bases outside the gene matches. Per germline, CDR1 SGHDT and CDR2 YYEEEE. CDR3: CASSRGGPTDTQYF. The CDR3 bases are TGTGCCAGCAGCAGGGGAGGGCCAACAGATACGCAGTATTTT.

The chain uses TRBV10-3 and TRBJ1-1; D unclear. Germline values: CDR1 ENHRY, CDR2 SYGVKD. The V gene lost 5 bases and the J gene lost 5 bases, with 9 bases spanning the gap. The CDR3 loop spans 12 amino acids. In DNA form, the CDR3 reads TGTGCCATCAGTCGGGGTAGAACTGAAGCTTTCTTT. Translated, it gives CAISRGRTEAFF.

The chain recombines TRBV28 with TRBJ1-1; D gene unclear. The germline gives CDR1 MDHEN, CDR2 SYDVKM. V was trimmed by 3 bases and J by 1 base, leaving 6 bases between them. The length of the CDR3 is 13 residues. The CDR3 DNA follows: TGTGCCAGCAGTTTCCCCCAGAACACTGAAGCTTTCTTT. Amino acids: CASSFPQNTEAFF.

J is TRBJ2-4 and V is TRBV5-4; D perhaps matches TRBD2 (5 bases). CDR1 SGHNT and CDR2 YYREEE come from the germline V gene (reference sequence). V lost 2 bases and J lost 3, with 9 bases in between. This CDR3 contains 14 residues. CDR3 DNA sequence: TGTGCCAGCAGCTTTTTGGGGAGCAAAAACATTCAGTACTTC. Amino acids: CASSFLGSKNIQYF.

The CDR3, as DNA: TGTGCCAGCAGCTTACGCCCGAGGAGGGGATGGGAGACCCAGTACTTC. It codes for CASSLRPRRGWETQYF. This chain uses TRBV11-2 with TRBJ2-5, with D perhaps TRBD2 (6 bases). The CDR3 has 16 residues. Deletions cut 2 bases from V and 5 bases from J, with 18 bases between. CDR1 is SGHAT and CDR2 is FQNNGV in the germline V gene.